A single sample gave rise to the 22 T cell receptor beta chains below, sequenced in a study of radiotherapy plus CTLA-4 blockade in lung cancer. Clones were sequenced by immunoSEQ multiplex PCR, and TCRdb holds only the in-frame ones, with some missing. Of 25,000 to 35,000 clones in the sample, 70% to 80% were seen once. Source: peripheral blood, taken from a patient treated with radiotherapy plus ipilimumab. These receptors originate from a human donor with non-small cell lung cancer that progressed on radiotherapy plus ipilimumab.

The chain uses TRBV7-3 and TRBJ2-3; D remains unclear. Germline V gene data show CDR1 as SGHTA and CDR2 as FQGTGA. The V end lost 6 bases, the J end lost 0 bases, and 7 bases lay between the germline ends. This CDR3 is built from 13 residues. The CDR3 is CASRETSTDTQYF. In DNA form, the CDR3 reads TGTGCCAGCAGGGAAACTAGCACAGATACGCAGTATTTT. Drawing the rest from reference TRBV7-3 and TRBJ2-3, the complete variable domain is GAGVSQTPSNKVTEKGKYVELRCDPISGHTALYWYRQSLGQGPEFLIYFQGTGAADDSGLPNDRFFAVRPEGSVSTLKIQRTERGDSAVYLCASRETSTDTQYFGPGTRLTVL.

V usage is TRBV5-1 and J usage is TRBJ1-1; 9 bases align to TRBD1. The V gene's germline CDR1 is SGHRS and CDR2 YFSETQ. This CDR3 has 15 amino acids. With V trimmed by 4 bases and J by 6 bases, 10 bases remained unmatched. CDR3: CASSVGTGQGPEAFF. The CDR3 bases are TGCGCCAGCAGCGTAGGAACGGGACAGGGCCCTGAAGCTTTCTTT.

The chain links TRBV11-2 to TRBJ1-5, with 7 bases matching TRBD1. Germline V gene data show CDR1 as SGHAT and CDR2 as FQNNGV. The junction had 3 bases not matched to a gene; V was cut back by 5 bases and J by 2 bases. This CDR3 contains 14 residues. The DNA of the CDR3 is TGTGCCAGCAGCACAGGACAGGGCAATCAGCCCCAGCATTTT. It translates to CASSTGQGNQPQHF.

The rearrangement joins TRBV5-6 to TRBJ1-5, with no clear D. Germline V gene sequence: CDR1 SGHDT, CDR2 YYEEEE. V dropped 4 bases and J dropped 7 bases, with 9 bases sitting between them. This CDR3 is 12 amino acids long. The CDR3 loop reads CASSLPGQPQHF. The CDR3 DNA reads TGTGCCAGCAGCCTCCCCGGGCAGCCCCAGCATTTT.

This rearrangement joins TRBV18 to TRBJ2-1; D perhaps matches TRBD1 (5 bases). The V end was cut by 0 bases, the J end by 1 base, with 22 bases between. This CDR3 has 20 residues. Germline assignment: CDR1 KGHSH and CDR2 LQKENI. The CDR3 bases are TGTGCCAGCTCACCACCGCAGGGATCCACCCCCAACTGGTCCTACAATGAGCAGTTCTTC. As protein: CASSPPQGSTPNWSYNEQFF.

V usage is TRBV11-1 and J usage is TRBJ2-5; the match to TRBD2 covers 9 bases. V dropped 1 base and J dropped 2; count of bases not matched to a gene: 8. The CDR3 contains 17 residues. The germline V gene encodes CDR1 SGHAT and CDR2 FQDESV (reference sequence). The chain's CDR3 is CASSLGAAGGQQETQYF. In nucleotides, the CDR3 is TGTGCCAGCAGCTTAGGTGCGGCGGGGGGGCAACAAGAGACCCAGTACTTC.

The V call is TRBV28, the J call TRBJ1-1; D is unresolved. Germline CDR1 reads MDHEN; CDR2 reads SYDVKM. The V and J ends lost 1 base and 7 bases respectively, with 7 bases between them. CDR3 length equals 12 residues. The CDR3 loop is CASSLFGGEAFF. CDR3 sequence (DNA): TGTGCCAGCAGTTTATTCGGCGGTGAAGCTTTCTTT.

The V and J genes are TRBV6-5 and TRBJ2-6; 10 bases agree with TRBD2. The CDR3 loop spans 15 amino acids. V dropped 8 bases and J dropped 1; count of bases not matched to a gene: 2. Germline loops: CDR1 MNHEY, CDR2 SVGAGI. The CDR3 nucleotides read TGTGCCAGCTTAGCGGGGGGATCTGGGGCCAACGTCCTGACTTTC. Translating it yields CASLAGGSGANVLTF.

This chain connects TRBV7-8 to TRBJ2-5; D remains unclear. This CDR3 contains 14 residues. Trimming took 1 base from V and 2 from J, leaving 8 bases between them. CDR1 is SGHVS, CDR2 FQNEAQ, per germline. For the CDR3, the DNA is TGTGCCAGCAGCTTAGGAGGCCTACAAGAGACCCAGTACTTC. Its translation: CASSLGGLQETQYF.

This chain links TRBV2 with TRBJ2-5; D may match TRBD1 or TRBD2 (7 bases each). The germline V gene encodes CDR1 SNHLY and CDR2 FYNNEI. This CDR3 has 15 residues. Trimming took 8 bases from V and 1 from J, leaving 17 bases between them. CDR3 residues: CASEVGGTAQETQYF. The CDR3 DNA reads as TGTGCCAGCGAGGTGGGGGGGACAGCCCAAGAGACCCAGTACTTC.

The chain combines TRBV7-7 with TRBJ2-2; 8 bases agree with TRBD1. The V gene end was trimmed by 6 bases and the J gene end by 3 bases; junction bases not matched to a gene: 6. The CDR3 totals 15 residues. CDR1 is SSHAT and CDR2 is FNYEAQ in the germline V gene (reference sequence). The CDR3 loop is CASSRGQGDTGELFF. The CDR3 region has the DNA TGTGCCAGCAGTCGAGGACAGGGAGACACCGGGGAGCTGTTTTTT. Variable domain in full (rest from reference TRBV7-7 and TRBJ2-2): GAGVSQSPRYKVTKRGQDVTLRCDPISSHATLYWYQQALGQGPEFLTYFNYEAQPDKSGLPSDRFSAERPEGSISTLTIQRTEQRDSAMYRCASSRGQGDTGELFFGEGSRLTVL.

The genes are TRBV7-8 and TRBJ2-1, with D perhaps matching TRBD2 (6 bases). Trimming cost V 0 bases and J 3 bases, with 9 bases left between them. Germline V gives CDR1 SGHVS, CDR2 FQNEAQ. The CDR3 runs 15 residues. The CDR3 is CASSLAGGLYNEQFF. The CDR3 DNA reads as TGTGCCAGCAGCTTAGCGGGAGGCCTCTACAATGAGCAGTTCTTC.

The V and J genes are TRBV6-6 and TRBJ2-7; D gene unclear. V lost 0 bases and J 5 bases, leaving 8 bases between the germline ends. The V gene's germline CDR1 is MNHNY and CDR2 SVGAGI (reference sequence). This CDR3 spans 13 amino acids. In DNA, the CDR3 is TGTGCCAGCAGTTACTCGGGTCCCCACGAGCAGTACTTC. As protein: CASSYSGPHEQYF.

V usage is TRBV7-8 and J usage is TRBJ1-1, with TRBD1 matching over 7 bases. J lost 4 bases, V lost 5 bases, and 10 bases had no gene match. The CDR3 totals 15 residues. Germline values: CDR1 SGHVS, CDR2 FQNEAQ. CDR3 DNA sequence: TGTGCCAGCAGCCCCCGGGCTGGACAGGTCACTGAAGCTTTCTTT. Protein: CASSPRAGQVTEAFF.

In DNA, the CDR3 is TGTGCCATCAGTGAGTCGGCAGTAGATCAGCCCCAGCATTTT. As protein: CAISESAVDQPQHF. The chain joins TRBV10-3 to TRBJ1-5; D gene unclear. The CDR3 covers 14 residues. The V gene's germline CDR1 is ENHRY and CDR2 SYGVKD. V was trimmed by 0 bases and J by 5 bases, leaving 8 bases between them.

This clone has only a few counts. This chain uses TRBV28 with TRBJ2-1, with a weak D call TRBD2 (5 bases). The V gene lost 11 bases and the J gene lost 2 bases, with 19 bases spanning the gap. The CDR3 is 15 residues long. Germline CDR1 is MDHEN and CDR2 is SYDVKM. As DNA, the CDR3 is TGTGCCGCTGGGGAGCGCTTGAGGGCCTACAATGAGCAGTTCTTC. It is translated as CAAGERLRAYNEQFF.

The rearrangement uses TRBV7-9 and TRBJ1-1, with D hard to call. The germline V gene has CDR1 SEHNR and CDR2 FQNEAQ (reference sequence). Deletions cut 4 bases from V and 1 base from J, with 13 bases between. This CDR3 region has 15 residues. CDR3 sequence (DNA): TGTGCCAGCAGCTCCCCTTGGGTGGGGAACACTGAAGCTTTCTTT. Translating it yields CASSSPWVGNTEAFF.

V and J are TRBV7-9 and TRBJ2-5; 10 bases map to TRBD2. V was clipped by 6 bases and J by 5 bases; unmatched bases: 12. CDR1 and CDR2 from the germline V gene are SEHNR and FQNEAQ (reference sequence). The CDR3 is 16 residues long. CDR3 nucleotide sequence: TGTGCCAGCAGGCTAGCGGGAGCTACGGTTGCGGAGACCCAGTACTTC. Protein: CASRLAGATVAETQYF.

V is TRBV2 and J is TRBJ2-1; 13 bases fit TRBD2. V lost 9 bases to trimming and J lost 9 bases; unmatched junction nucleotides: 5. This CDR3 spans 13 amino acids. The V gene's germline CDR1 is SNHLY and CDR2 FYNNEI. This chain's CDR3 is CASGLAGAGEQFF. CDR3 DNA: TGTGCCAGTGGACTAGCGGGAGCCGGTGAGCAGTTCTTC.

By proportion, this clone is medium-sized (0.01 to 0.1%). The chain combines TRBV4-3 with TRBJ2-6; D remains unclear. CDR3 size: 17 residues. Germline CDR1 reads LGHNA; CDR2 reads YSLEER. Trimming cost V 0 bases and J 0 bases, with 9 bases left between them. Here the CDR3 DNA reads TGCGCCAGCAGCCAAGATAGGCTGATCTCTGGGGCCAACGTCCTGACTTTC. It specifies CASSQDRLISGANVLTF.

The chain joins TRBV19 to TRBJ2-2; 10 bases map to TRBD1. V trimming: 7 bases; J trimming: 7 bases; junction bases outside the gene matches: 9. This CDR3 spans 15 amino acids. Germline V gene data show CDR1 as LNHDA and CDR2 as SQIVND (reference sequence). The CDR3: CASNVGQGIGGELFF. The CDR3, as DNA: TGTGCCAGTAACGTGGGACAGGGGATCGGCGGGGAGCTGTTTTTT.

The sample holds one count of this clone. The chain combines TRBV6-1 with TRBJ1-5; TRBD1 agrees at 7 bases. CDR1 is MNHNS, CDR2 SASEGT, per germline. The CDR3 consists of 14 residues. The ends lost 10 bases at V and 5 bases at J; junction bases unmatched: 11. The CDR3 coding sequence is TGTGCCACCGCCCGACAGGGCGGGGATCAGCCCCAGCATTTT. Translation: CATARQGGDQPQHF.